Listed here is a single T cell receptor (beta chain). Its specificity is not known. Triplicate approximately 300,000-cell sorts were made of each CD8+ T cell subset. Those CD8+ T cells considered naive were CD45RO-CCR7+CD27+CD95-. This specimen comes from a study of CXCR3-negative and CXCR3-positive naive CD8 T cells. Whole-study context: Sequencing gave roughly 130 million TRB reads overall, about 1.5 +/- 0.3 million per library.

Study outcomes and limitations: From TRB CDR3 properties, TCR strength was inferred; surface CD5 did not differ between naive subsets. CXCR3-negative naive cells had less hydrophobic TRB CDR3s than did CXCR3-positive naive cells.

In preparing the TRB cDNA libraries, 5' RACE with UMI labels was used. Using the 5' RACE reads, TCRdb records one entry per CDR3 protein without DNA. In all, the sample yields around 130,000 distinct CDR3 sequences. The length of the CDR3 is 16 residues. The germline gives CDR1 LNHDA, CDR2 SQIVND (reference sequence). The specimen sequenced was naive CXCR3+ CD8+ T cells from blood. Subset meaning: CD45RO-CCR7+CD27+CD95- naive CD8+ T cells expressing CXCR3 (TNR3+). The chain is built from TRBV19 and TRBJ2-2; the TRBD1 assignment by TCRdb is unverifiable without DNA. This TCR came from a human donor in good health. Some clones in this sample may be carry-over from other donors' samples. The CDR3 sequence is CASSIGQGAVAGELFF.